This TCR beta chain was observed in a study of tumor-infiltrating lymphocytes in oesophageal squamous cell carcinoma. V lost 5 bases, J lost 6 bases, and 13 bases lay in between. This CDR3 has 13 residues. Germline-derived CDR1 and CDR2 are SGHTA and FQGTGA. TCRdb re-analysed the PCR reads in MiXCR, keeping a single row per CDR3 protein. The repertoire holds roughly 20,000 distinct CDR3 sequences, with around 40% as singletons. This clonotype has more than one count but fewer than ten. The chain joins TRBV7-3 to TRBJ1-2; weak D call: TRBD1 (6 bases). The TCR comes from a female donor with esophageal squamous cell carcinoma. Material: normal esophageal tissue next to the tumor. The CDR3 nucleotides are TGTGCCAGCAGCCACACAGGGTTCGATGGCTACACCTTC. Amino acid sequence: CASSHTGFDGYTF.